This T cell receptor (beta chain) was documented in a study of graft-versus-host responses after intestinal transplantation. Study-level information: Anti-thymocyte globulin served as induction for all recipients, who then took tacrolimus and steroids for about 3 years. Findings and caveats of the study: Among recipient marrow samples, GvH clones were found; some appeared first in ileum or blood. Individuals carrying graft-donor T cell macrochimerism showed high graft-versus-host to host-versus-graft clonal ratios in allografts.

Note on this clone: Its antigen is still unknown.

The length of the CDR3 is 13 residues. With 2 bases removed from V and 8 bases from J, the gap between germline ends came to 10 bases. Germline V gene data show CDR1 as GTSNPN and CDR2 as SVGIG (reference sequence). Intraepithelial plus lamina propria lymphocytes were released by processing graft tissue. Sequenced by immunoSEQ multiplex PCR; TCRdb stores in-frame clones only, minus some. There are 13,000 to 15,000 clones in the sample; over 70% occur only once, and less than 9.5% lies in the top ten. The sequence was obtained from a human patient who received an intestinal transplant, so some T cells may come from the graft donor. The chain recombines TRBV30 with TRBJ1-6; D remains ambiguous. Sequencing was performed on ileum tissue, taken 16 days after intestinal transplant. For the CDR3, the DNA is TGTGCCTGGAGTCATACGGGATATTCACCCCTCCACTTT. As protein: CAWSHTGYSPLHF.